This T cell receptor (beta chain) was found in a study of shared clonotypes between healthy human individuals. The germline CDR1 and CDR2 sequences are SGHTA and FQGNSA. V lost 2 bases to trimming and J lost 0 bases; unmatched junction nucleotides: 9. This CDR3 region has 19 residues. Everyone who donated was a Caucasian adult who lived in Nashville, Tennessee. Profiled with immunoSEQ multiplex PCR; TCRdb holds only in-frame clones, not every one. In the table there are about 2.4 million clones, approximately 94% of which are singletons. The TCR sequence derives from a man younger than 35 in good health. The chain has TRBV7-2 and TRBJ2-1; 11 nucleotides align to TRBD2. Sequencing was carried out using naive CD4+ T cells sorted from blood. The subset is: CD45RA+ positively selected. CDR3 DNA: TGTGCCAGCAGCTTATGGCCTAGCGGGGGGAAGAGCTCCTACAATGAGCAGTTCTTC. Amino acid sequence: CASSLWPSGGKSSYNEQFF.